Here is one T cell receptor (beta chain) with its context. It has no known antigen specificity. No much larger clone is present one base from it, and per-base qualities are unavailable. Through the immunoSEQ TRB Survey service, multiplex V and J primers were used to amplify rearranged CDR3 beta regions from genomic DNA. To keep sequencing depth equal across samples, survey-level depth of up to 500,000 reads per sample was applied. Libraries were purified, pooled and sequenced on Illumina technology. The authors' analysis ran thus. immunoSEQ online tools were used for productive clonality, sample overlap, pairwise scatters, CDR3 beta length, V/D/J gene usage and productiveness. Alongside Shannon and Simpson indices, calculated diversity was computed as the number of unique rearrangements divided by total templates, multiplied by 100. For principal component analysis, Z-score normalized data were analyzed with the R prcomp function and the ggbiplot package. Morisita's index was used to measure clonal overlap between blood and rectum within each subject. The immuneACCESS repertoire file appears here via TCRdb, limited to in-frame rearrangements. These files lack a portion of the clones; in checked studies, under half of the deficit traces to unresolved V genes, and the cause of the others is not known. V and J calls and clone size come straight from that table; D and trimming were deduced from the DNA. This sample holds some 43,000 clones; more than 60% were observed only once. About 4% of the sample lies in the top ten.

During colonoscopy, one to two pinch biopsies were obtained from the rectum for research purposes. Ulcerative colitis patients had received no immunosuppressive medication before the diagnostic colonoscopy. Before DNA was isolated, the rectal biopsies underwent proteinase K digestion. The Wizard kit (Promega) was used to extract genomic DNA from both blood and intestinal samples. The data were obtained in a study of pediatric ulcerative colitis (dated by TCRdb to about 2019). A note on the overall study: About seven ulcerative colitis patients had pancolitis and two had left-sided colitis, with histology consistent with ulcerative colitis in all. From nine newly diagnosed, treatment-naive pediatric ulcerative colitis patients and a handful of non-IBD control children, paired blood and rectal samples were collected. The Pediatric Ulcerative Colitis Activity Index classified a couple of patients as having mild disease, several as having moderate disease and three as having acute severe colitis. Results and caveats for the whole study, not just this receptor: The healthy control group was small, consisting of only four individuals. Because the repertoires came from total lymphocyte DNA, rare subsets such as regulatory T cells may have patterns that are not reflected. A couple of rectal CDR3 clonotypes turned up in every ulcerative colitis patient but in none of the controls. Rectal repertoire features separated controls, mild-moderate and acute severe colitis patients; acute severe colitis showed reduced rectal diversity due to clonal expansions. Rectal pinch biopsies may have included blood-derived T cells, especially in patients with overt colitis. Autologous blood-rectal clonal overlap was significantly higher in ulcerative colitis patients than in controls, suggesting increased T cell trafficking to inflamed tissue. For technical reasons, blood samples from a couple of patients gave substantially fewer templates, and these samples were excluded from the blood-rectal overlap analysis.

V gives up 6 bases and J gives up 11 bases, and the segment between their germline ends measures 16 bases. Spanning cysteine to phenylalanine, the CDR3 consists of 12 amino acids. Kept here is only the CDR3 DNA, which spans 36 bases and is read in frame from base 1. CDR1 and CDR2 are drawn from the germline V gene: MNHNS, SASEGT. Recombination linked TRBV6-1 to TRBJ1-1; the D gene lacks a confident call. The sequenced sample consisted of gut tissue. This receptor was identified in a girl aged 5-17 years with moderate ulcerative colitis. The nucleotides are TGTGCCAGCAGCGCACTCCTGGGCCTTGCTTTCTTT. Its translation reads: CASSALLGLAFF.